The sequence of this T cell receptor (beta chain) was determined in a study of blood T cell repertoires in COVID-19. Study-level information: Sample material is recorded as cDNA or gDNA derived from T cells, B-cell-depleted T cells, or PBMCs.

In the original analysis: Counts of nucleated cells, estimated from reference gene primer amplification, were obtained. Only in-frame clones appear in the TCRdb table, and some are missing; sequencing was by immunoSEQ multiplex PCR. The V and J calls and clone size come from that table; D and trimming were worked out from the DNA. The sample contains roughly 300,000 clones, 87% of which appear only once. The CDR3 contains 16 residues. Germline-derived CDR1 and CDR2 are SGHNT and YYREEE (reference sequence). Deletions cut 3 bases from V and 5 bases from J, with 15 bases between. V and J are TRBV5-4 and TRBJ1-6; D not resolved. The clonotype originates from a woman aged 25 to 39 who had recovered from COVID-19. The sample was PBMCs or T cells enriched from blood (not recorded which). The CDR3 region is CASSSDTLGDNSPLHF. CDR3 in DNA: TGTGCCAGCAGCTCTGACACCCTTGGCGATAATTCACCCCTCCACTTT.